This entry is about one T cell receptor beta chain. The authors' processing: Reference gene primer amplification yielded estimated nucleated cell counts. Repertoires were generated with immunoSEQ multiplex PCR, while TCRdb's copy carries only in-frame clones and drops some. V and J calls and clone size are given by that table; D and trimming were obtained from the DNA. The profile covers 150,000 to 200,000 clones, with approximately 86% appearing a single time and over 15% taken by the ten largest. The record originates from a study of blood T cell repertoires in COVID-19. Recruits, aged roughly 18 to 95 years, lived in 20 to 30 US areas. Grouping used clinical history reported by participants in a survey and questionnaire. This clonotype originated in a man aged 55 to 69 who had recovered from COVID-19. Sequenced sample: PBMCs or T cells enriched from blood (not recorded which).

CDR3 DNA sequence: TGTGCCTGGAGAGAGGGCCGGGAGACCCAGTACTTC. Protein sequence: CAWREGRETQYF. The chain has TRBV30 and TRBJ2-5; D perhaps matches TRBD2 (5 bases). V was trimmed by 3 bases and J by 5 bases, leaving 10 bases between them. Germline V lookup: CDR1 GTSNPN, CDR2 SVGIG (reference sequence). This CDR3 is built from 12 residues.